The 23 T cell receptor beta chains below all came from one sample that was sequenced in a study of post-analysis software for immune sequencing data. Points from the study as a whole: Controls had lower frequencies than patients of 4 or 5 TRBV segments, which included TRBV5-6, TRBV5-1 and TRBV20-1.

Each TCR beta cDNA library carried unique molecular identifiers. TCRdb re-analysed the PCR reads in MiXCR, keeping a single row per CDR3 protein. Of almost 700,000 distinct CDR3 sequences listed, 55% to 60% are singletons. These receptors' antigens are unknown. The specimen sequenced was blood. These TCRs come from a girl aged 2-10 years with multiple sclerosis.

The CDR3: CASRGRTSGVDTQYF. The CDR3 coding sequence is TGTGCCAGCAGGGGTCGAACTAGCGGGGTAGATACGCAGTATTTT. The chain uses TRBV6-6 and TRBJ2-3, with 10 positions matching TRBD2. Unmatched junction bases numbered 8, after V lost 6 bases and J lost 5 bases. The CDR3 is made up of 15 amino acids. CDR1 and CDR2 (germline): MNHNY, SVGAGI (reference sequence).

The V and J genes are TRBV29-1 and TRBJ2-1, with 14 bases aligning to TRBD2. The CDR3 has 15 residues. Germline values: CDR1 SQVTM, CDR2 ANQGSEA. Germline trimming cut 7 bases from V and 4 bases from J; bases unmatched to any gene: 6. The CDR3 reads CSAPGLAGVYNEQFF. The CDR3 DNA follows: TGCAGCGCCCCGGGACTAGCGGGAGTGTACAATGAGCAGTTCTTC.

This clonotype turned up a few times. This chain connects TRBV6-1 to TRBJ2-5; D is perhaps TRBD1 (6 bases). Trimming left V 3 bases short and J 4 bases short, with 15 bases between. The germline gives CDR1 MNHNS, CDR2 SASEGT. The CDR3 extends over 15 amino acids. CDR3 sequence: CASSDLQGPVETQYF. Written as DNA, the CDR3 is TGTGCCAGCAGTGACCTACAGGGTCCGGTAGAGACCCAGTACTTC.

This clonotype appeared a single time. This CDR3 is CASSRTGEWNTEAFF. The CDR3 DNA sequence: TGTGCCAGCAGCCGCACAGGGGAGTGGAACACTGAAGCTTTCTTT. The chain is built from TRBV7-8 and TRBJ1-1; 7 bases are a match to TRBD1. This CDR3 comprises 15 residues. The J segment lost 1 base and the V segment lost 5 bases, leaving 7 bases of the junction unmatched. Germline values: CDR1 SGHVS, CDR2 FQNEAQ.

This rearrangement joins TRBV11-2 to TRBJ1-1; D may be TRBD1 (5 bases). V lost 1 base and J 4 bases, leaving 10 bases between the germline ends. The germline V gene encodes CDR1 SGHAT and CDR2 FQNNGV. The CDR3 is 14 residues long. The CDR3, as DNA: TGTGCCAGCAGCTTAGCGACGGGGGGCACTGAAGCTTTCTTT. This translates into CASSLATGGTEAFF.

CDR3 sequence reads: CASSTRDSSLYGYTF. The CDR3 nucleotides are TGTGCCAGCAGCACCCGGGACAGCAGTCTCTATGGCTACACCTTC. V usage is TRBV12-3 or TRBV12-4 and J usage is TRBJ1-2; TRBD1 matches 7 bases. This CDR3 has 15 amino acids. V shed 6 bases, J shed 4 bases, and the junction held 11 bases outside the gene matches.

The gene calls are TRBV20-1 and TRBJ2-7; TRBD2 matches 9 bases. Trimming at V came to 6 bases and at J to 2 bases, leaving 8 bases not matched to a gene. Germline V gene sequence: CDR1 DFQATT, CDR2 SNEGSKA (reference sequence). The CDR3 consists of 14 residues. CDR3 sequence (DNA): TGCAGTGCCCCTTCTAGCGGGGAACCCTACGAGCAGTACTTC. Its protein is CSAPSSGEPYEQYF.

The chain has TRBV5-5 and TRBJ2-7, with 8 bases fitting TRBD1. Per the germline V gene, CDR1 is SGHKS and CDR2 is YYEKEE (reference sequence). The CDR3 is 15 amino acids. V shed 0 bases and J 0 bases; nucleotides not matched to a gene: 2. DNA for the CDR3: TGTGCCAGCAGCTTGGGACAGGGGTTCTCCTACGAGCAGTACTTC. Its protein product is CASSLGQGFSYEQYF.

V and J are TRBV6-5 and TRBJ2-6; D is perhaps TRBD1 or TRBD2 (5 bases each). Germline-derived CDR1 and CDR2 are MNHEY and SVGAGI. The germline V and J ends were trimmed by 0 bases and 0 bases, with 15 bases remaining between them. The CDR3 totals 19 residues. The CDR3 loop reads CASSYSWDALLSGANVLTF. CDR3 DNA: TGTGCCAGCAGTTACTCCTGGGACGCCTTACTCTCTGGGGCCAACGTCCTGACTTTC.

This chain connects TRBV20-1 to TRBJ2-7, with 8 bases that match TRBD2. This CDR3 comprises 15 residues. The ends lost 2 bases at V and 2 bases at J; junction bases unmatched: 8. CDR1 is DFQATT and CDR2 is SNEGSKA in the germline V gene (reference sequence). The CDR3 DNA reads as TGCAGTGCTAGACCCGGGAGGGACTGGGCCTACGAGCAGTACTTC. Encoded protein: CSARPGRDWAYEQYF.

The chain employs TRBV7-8 and TRBJ1-1, with D unresolved. The V gene lost 1 base and the J gene lost 5 bases, with 11 bases spanning the gap. The CDR3 loop spans 14 amino acids. The germline V gene encodes CDR1 SGHVS and CDR2 FQNEAQ. The chain's CDR3 is CASSLDTRGTEAFF. The CDR3 DNA reads as TGTGCCAGCAGCTTAGATACTCGGGGAACTGAAGCTTTCTTT.

The gene calls are TRBV7-2 and TRBJ1-2; 9 bases are a match to TRBD1. The CDR3 extends over 16 amino acids. The germline gives CDR1 SGHTA, CDR2 FQGNSA. V lost 1 base, J lost 8 bases, and 11 bases stayed unmatched. The CDR3 nucleotides read TGTGCCAGCAGCTTAGACAAGGACACAGGGGGCTGGGGCTACACCTTC. It yields the protein CASSLDKDTGGWGYTF.

DNA for the CDR3: TGCAGCGCTGGGAGTTCCGGGATCACCGGGGAGACCCAGTACTTC. Amino acids: CSAGSSGITGETQYF. V is TRBV29-1 and J is TRBJ2-5, with D possibly TRBD2 on 5 matching bases. The CDR3 runs 15 residues. Trimming removed 7 bases from V and 5 bases from J, with 23 bases in between. Germline V gene data show CDR1 as SQVTM and CDR2 as ANQGSEA.

This chain links TRBV29-1 with TRBJ2-5; D perhaps matches TRBD2 (5 bases). CDR1 is SQVTM and CDR2 is ANQGSEA in the germline V gene. This CDR3 region has 13 residues. The germline V and J ends were trimmed by 4 bases and 4 bases, with 13 bases remaining between them. The CDR3 sequence: CSVARTRGETQYF. The CDR3 region has the DNA TGCAGCGTTGCAAGAACCCGGGGAGAGACCCAGTACTTC.

The chain has TRBV29-1 and TRBJ2-1; 7 bases are shared with TRBD2. Germline lookup yields CDR1 SQVTM and CDR2 ANQGSEA. Trimming took 4 bases from V and 6 from J; bases not matched to a gene: 9. This CDR3 comprises 14 residues. The chain's CDR3 is CSVGGSSPGNEQFF. The CDR3 region has the DNA TGCAGCGTTGGCGGGAGTTCTCCGGGCAATGAGCAGTTCTTC.

The chain is built from TRBV5-6 and TRBJ2-3; 13 nucleotides match TRBD2. The CDR3 runs 15 residues. The junction had 6 bases not matched to a gene; V was cut back by 5 bases and J by 6 bases. Germline-derived CDR1 and CDR2 are SGHDT and YYEEEE. The CDR3 region is CASRPTSGGSDTQYF. CDR3 sequence (DNA): TGTGCCAGCAGACCGACTAGCGGGGGGTCCGATACGCAGTATTTT.

V is TRBV25-1 and J is TRBJ2-2, with TRBD2 matching over 14 bases. Looked up from germline, CDR1 is MGHDK and CDR2 is SYGVNS. This CDR3 has 20 amino acids. V was pared by 4 bases and J by 3 bases, with 13 bases of the junction left unmatched. The CDR3 nucleotides read TGTGCCAGCAGTGCGGCGGGACTAGCGGGAGAGCCTAGCTACACCGGGGAGCTGTTTTTT. Protein sequence: CASSAAGLAGEPSYTGELFF.

V and J are TRBV20-1 and TRBJ2-7; D remains ambiguous. Germline V lookup: CDR1 DFQATT, CDR2 SNEGSKA (reference sequence). The ends were cut back, 4 bases at V and 2 bases at J, with 9 bases in the middle. The CDR3 consists of 12 residues. DNA of the CDR3: TGCAGTGCTAATGGATATACCTACGAGCAGTACTTC. This gives the protein CSANGYTYEQYF.

The chain combines TRBV6-2 or TRBV6-3 with TRBJ2-7; D may be TRBD1 (7 bases). Trimming cost V 8 bases and J 6 bases, with 11 bases left between them. Germline values: CDR1 MNHEY, CDR2 SVGEGT. The CDR3 loop spans 11 amino acids. Here the CDR3 reads CASGQGGEQYF. CDR3 DNA sequence: TGTGCCAGCGGCCAGGGGGGCGAGCAGTACTTC.

The chain employs TRBV3-1 and TRBJ2-3; 8 bases agree with TRBD1. This CDR3 comprises 15 residues. The trim removed 1 base at V and 6 bases at J, leaving 6 bases unmatched. Germline-derived CDR1 and CDR2 are LGHDT and YNNKEL (reference sequence). In nucleotides, the CDR3 is TGTGCCAGCAGCCAAGTCTCCAGGGGGCCCGATACGCAGTATTTT. Its protein is CASSQVSRGPDTQYF.

The chain recombines TRBV29-1 with TRBJ2-2, with TRBD1 as a possible D gene (6 bases). This CDR3 comprises 14 residues. The ends were cut back, 7 bases at V and 3 bases at J, with 15 bases in the middle. Germline CDR1 and CDR2: SQVTM and ANQGSEA. The CDR3: CSGRWTEHTGELFF. In DNA, the CDR3 is TGCAGCGGCCGATGGACAGAACACACCGGGGAGCTGTTTTTT.

This chain links TRBV5-1 with TRBJ2-7; 7 bases align to TRBD1. This CDR3 is built from 14 residues. Germline-derived CDR1 and CDR2 are SGHRS and YFSETQ. The V segment lost 2 bases and the J segment 5 bases; nucleotides outside the gene matches: 7. CDR3: CASSFDRVRDEQYF. The CDR3 coding sequence is TGCGCCAGCAGCTTCGACAGGGTACGTGACGAGCAGTACTTC.

This chain links TRBV7-9 with TRBJ1-5; D unclear. Germline V CDR1 and CDR2: SEHNR, FQNEAQ (reference sequence). V was shortened by 4 bases and J by 5 bases, with 18 bases between the two germline ends. This CDR3 has 16 residues. CDR3 loop: CASSYGVGRRDQPQHF. CDR3 nucleotides: TGTGCCAGCAGCTATGGCGTTGGCAGAAGAGATCAGCCCCAGCATTTT. The variable domain in full, with the rest retrieved from reference TRBV7-9 and TRBJ1-5, is DTGVSQNPRHKITKRGQNVTFRCDPISEHNRLYWYRQTLGQGPEFLTYFQNEAQLEKSRLLSDRFSAERPKGSFSTLEIQRTEQGDSAMYLCASSYGVGRRDQPQHFGDGTRLSIL.